Below, 8 T cell receptor beta chains from the same sample are listed, as sequenced in a study of T cells in Graves' hyperthyroidism and ophthalmopathy. Amplification of TCR beta CDR3 regions used RNA as the template. HTBI primers were employed in a first-round RT-PCR of the TCR CDR3. From the multiplex PCR reads, TCRdb called clonotypes with MiXCR, one entry per CDR3 protein. The table records roughly 510,000 distinct CDR3 sequences, around 43% of them present only once. The sequenced material came from peripheral blood or thyroid tissue (not recorded which). These receptor sequences come from an adult woman with Graves' disease, either hyperthyroidism or ophthalmopathy (not recorded which).

The chain uses TRBV7-8 and TRBJ1-5, with D perhaps matching TRBD1 (5 bases). Germline values: CDR1 SGHVS, CDR2 FQNEAQ. The CDR3 is 16 residues long. V lost 1 base and J 2 bases, leaving 12 bases between the germline ends. The CDR3 here is CASSLDMRGRNQPQHF. Here the CDR3 DNA reads TGTGCCAGCAGCTTAGATATGAGGGGACGCAATCAGCCCCAGCATTTT.

This clonotype was recorded many times. The CDR3 spells CSAPDRERNQPQHF. In DNA form, the CDR3 reads TGCAGTGCTCCGGACAGGGAGAGGAATCAGCCCCAGCATTTT. V is TRBV20-1 and J is TRBJ1-5, with 8 bases identical to TRBD1. Germline V lookup: CDR1 DFQATT, CDR2 SNEGSKA (reference sequence). V gave up 5 bases and J gave up 4 bases; unmatched junction bases: 7. The CDR3 is 14 residues long.

This clonotype came up many times. The CDR3 loop is CASSLEGRGEKLFF. In DNA form, the CDR3 reads TGTGCCAGCAGCTTAGAAGGCCGAGGGGAAAAACTGTTTTTT. The chain joins TRBV7-2 to TRBJ1-4; D is undetermined. Germline loops: CDR1 SGHTA, CDR2 FQGNSA. This CDR3 is built from 14 residues. V was trimmed by 1 base and J by 8 bases, leaving 11 bases between them.

At least ten counts were recorded for this clonotype. The rearrangement joins TRBV5-8 to TRBJ1-1, with 7 bases identical to TRBD1. The CDR3 is 14 amino acids. V lost 4 bases and J lost 4; bases outside the gene matches: 7. Germline V gives CDR1 SGHTS, CDR2 YDEGEE. Written as DNA, the CDR3 is TGTGCCAGCAGCGTTACAGGGGAGGGCACTGAAGCTTTCTTT. It encodes CASSVTGEGTEAFF.

The CDR3, as DNA: TGTGCCAGCAGCTTAGTACAGGGGGTACAAGAGACCCAGTACTTC. As protein: CASSLVQGVQETQYF. The chain employs TRBV7-2 and TRBJ2-5; 8 bases line up with TRBD1. With 1 base clipped from V and 2 bases from J, the junction kept 3 bases outside the gene matches. From germline, CDR1 is SGHTA and CDR2 FQGNSA. The CDR3 sequence is 15 residues long.

The chain uses TRBV7-8 and TRBJ1-2; D may be TRBD1 (5 bases). V dropped 5 bases and J dropped 6 bases, with 19 bases sitting between them. Germline V gene lookup returns CDR1 SGHVS and CDR2 FQNEAQ. The CDR3 spans 15 residues. CDR3 nucleotides: TGTGCCAGCAGCCCGGACACTTCCGGGGACGATGGCTACACCTTC. Translating it yields CASSPDTSGDDGYTF.

The chain is built from TRBV9 and TRBJ2-7; D is ambiguous. CDR3 length: 14 amino acids. Per the germline V gene, CDR1 is SGDLS and CDR2 is YYNGEE. With 5 bases removed from V and 2 bases from J, the gap between germline ends came to 14 bases. CDR3 residues: CASSEYGRTYEQYF. The CDR3 DNA is TGTGCCAGCAGTGAGTATGGCCGCACCTACGAGCAGTACTTC.

This clonotype showed up many times. The chain combines TRBV5-1 with TRBJ2-7, with a weak D call TRBD2 (6 bases). V was shortened by 5 bases and J by 12 bases, with 24 bases between the two germline ends. Germline V gives CDR1 SGHRS, CDR2 YFSETQ. CDR3 length equals 14 residues. The CDR3 region has the DNA TGCGCCAGCAGTTGGCGGGATTTCCCCGCGTATTGGTACTTC. Encoded protein: CASSWRDFPAYWYF. The whole variable domain, remainder taken from reference TRBV5-1 and TRBJ2-7, is KAGVTQTPRYLIKTRGQQVTLSCSPISGHRSVSWYQQTPGQGLQFLFEYFSETQRNKGNFPGRFSGRQFSNSRSEMNVSTLELGDSALYLCASSWRDFPAYWYFGPGTRLTVT.